One T cell receptor (beta chain) is described in this entry. As yet, its antigen is unknown. Naive-designated CD8 cells lacked CD45RO, were positively enriched for CCR7, and omitted terminally differentiated effector memory CD45RA+ cells. Recent vaccinations or acute infections were absent in the healthy HIV-negative adult donors. Sequencing was performed with immunoSEQ multiplex PCR; in TCRdb, only in-frame clones are kept and a portion is missing. The table lists about 2.1 million clones, about 93% of them singletons, with 1.5% to 2% in the top ten. The V gene lost 5 bases and the J gene lost 7 bases, with 11 bases spanning the gap. The germline V gene encodes CDR1 GTSNPN and CDR2 SVGIG (reference sequence). CDR3 size: 11 residues. The data derive from a study of shared clonotypes between healthy human individuals. Study results and limitations: The four-donor shared clonotypes exceeded non-shared clonotypes in generation probability, with non-shared ones scoring lower. Sequencing depth was expected to influence donor clonotype sharing.

The sequence was collected from a man between 18 and 29 years old in good health. Some clones in this sample may be carry-over from other donors' samples. The chain combines TRBV30 with TRBJ1-2, with a possible D match to TRBD1 (6 bases). Source material: naive CD8+ T cells from PBMCs. DNA for the CDR3: TGTGCCTGGGGAGGGGGTGCTGGCTACACCTTC. Residues: CAWGGGAGYTF.